The 22 T cell receptor beta chains below were found in one sample sequenced in a study of blood T cell repertoires in COVID-19. TCRdb's copy holds only in-frame clones and misses some; the assay was immunoSEQ multiplex PCR. This repertoire shows under 300,000 clones, nearly 90% found once; its top ten account for about 1%. The material sequenced was PBMCs or T cells enriched from blood (not recorded which). The receptor set was obtained from a woman in her twenties or thirties who had recovered from COVID-19.

This CDR3 is CASSFAGLRPQHF. CDR3 in DNA: TGTGCCAGCAGCTTCGCAGGGCTAAGGCCCCAGCATTTT. V gene TRBV28 combines with J gene TRBJ1-5; the D gene is possibly TRBD1 (5 bases). The CDR3 is made up of 13 amino acids. V shed 6 bases and J shed 9 bases, with 15 bases lying between them. Germline loops: CDR1 MDHEN, CDR2 SYDVKM.

The chain links TRBV5-1 to TRBJ2-1, with 7 nucleotides matching TRBD1. Losses at the gene ends were 2 bases for V and 8 bases for J; bases not matched to a gene: 16. Germline CDR1 and CDR2: SGHRS and YFSETQ. This CDR3 has 17 residues. This CDR3 is CASSFDPVSSDRDEQFF. The CDR3 nucleotides read TGCGCCAGCAGCTTTGATCCCGTTTCCTCTGACAGGGATGAGCAGTTCTTC.

Written as DNA, the CDR3 is TGTGCCTGGAGAGGACTAGCGGACCCCAGCCAGCCCTACAATGAGCAGTTCTTC. Translation: CAWRGLADPSQPYNEQFF. The chain carries TRBV30 and TRBJ2-1; the match to TRBD2 covers 10 bases. Germline V CDR1 and CDR2: GTSNPN, SVGIG (reference sequence). V was pared by 3 bases and J by 2 bases, with 13 bases of the junction left unmatched. The CDR3 extends over 18 amino acids.

The chain has TRBV5-1 and TRBJ1-1; weak D call: TRBD1 (6 bases). CDR3 length equals 16 residues. Germline CDR1 and CDR2: SGHRS and YFSETQ. With 0 bases removed from V and 2 bases from J, the gap between germline ends came to 14 bases. DNA of the CDR3: TGCGCCAGCAGCTTGGCCAAATCAGGGGTTAACACTGAAGCTTTCTTT. Its translation: CASSLAKSGVNTEAFF. The variable domain in full, with the rest retrieved from reference TRBV5-1 and TRBJ1-1, is KAGVTQTPRYLIKTRGQQVTLSCSPISGHRSVSWYQQTPGQGLQFLFEYFSETQRNKGNFPGRFSGRQFSNSRSEMNVSTLELGDSALYLCASSLAKSGVNTEAFFGQGTRLTVV.

This chain joins TRBV7-9 and TRBJ2-3; D might be TRBD2 (6 bases). The CDR3 is 15 amino acids. Germline V gene data show CDR1 as SEHNR and CDR2 as FQNEAQ (reference sequence). Trimming left V 5 bases short and J 3 bases short, with 15 bases between. The CDR3 nucleotides read TGTGCCAGCAGCGGAACGGGAGAGATGACAGATACGCAGTATTTT. It translates to CASSGTGEMTDTQYF.

The V and J genes are TRBV10-2 and TRBJ1-5, with 7 bases fitting TRBD1. Trimming took 8 bases from V and 7 from J; bases not matched to a gene: 8. The germline gives CDR1 WSHSY, CDR2 SAAADI. The CDR3 loop spans 13 amino acids. The CDR3 loop is CASRGQVGQPQHF. The CDR3 region has the DNA TGCGCCAGCCGAGGACAGGTGGGGCAGCCCCAGCATTTT.

This chain joins TRBV28 and TRBJ1-2; D is unclear. Germline-derived CDR1 and CDR2 are MDHEN and SYDVKM. V was clipped by 10 bases and J by 7 bases, with 10 bases between them. CDR3 size: 10 residues. CDR3 sequence (DNA): TGTGCCACCACCGGTCGTGGCTACACCTTC. Translated, it gives CATTGRGYTF.

CDR3 nucleotide sequence: TGCGCCAGCAGCCCGGACTGGGATACGCAGTATTTT. This gives the protein CASSPDWDTQYF. The chain combines TRBV5-1 with TRBJ2-3; tentative D call: TRBD2 (5 bases). The germline gives CDR1 SGHRS, CDR2 YFSETQ. The CDR3 spans 12 residues. V lost 4 bases and J lost 6, with 9 bases in between.

The genes are TRBV28 and TRBJ1-4; D gene unclear. V lost 3 bases and J 6 bases, leaving 8 bases between the germline ends. The CDR3 runs to 13 residues. Germline V gives CDR1 MDHEN, CDR2 SYDVKM. The CDR3: CASSFGKDEKLFF. The DNA of the CDR3 is TGTGCCAGCAGTTTCGGGAAGGATGAAAAACTGTTTTTT.

This sequence joins TRBV5-1 and TRBJ1-6; no clear D gene. The length of the CDR3 is 15 residues. With 1 base removed from V and 8 bases from J, the gap between germline ends came to 13 bases. Germline-derived CDR1 and CDR2 are SGHRS and YFSETQ. The CDR3 reads CASSLSVRPYSPLHF. In nucleotides, the CDR3 is TGCGCCAGCAGCTTGTCAGTCAGGCCCTATTCACCCCTCCACTTT.

The chain uses TRBV5-1 and TRBJ2-1; no definite D call. Looked up from germline, CDR1 is SGHRS and CDR2 is YFSETQ. With 0 bases removed from V and 7 bases from J, the gap between germline ends came to 14 bases. This CDR3 comprises 15 residues. The CDR3 loop is CASSLVSSRENEQFF. DNA of the CDR3: TGCGCCAGCAGCTTGGTTTCGAGCCGAGAGAATGAGCAGTTCTTC.

The chain uses TRBV6-5 and TRBJ1-2; no clear D gene. Germline V gene lookup returns CDR1 MNHEY and CDR2 SVGAGI. The V end was cut by 2 bases, the J end by 4 bases, with 14 bases between. The CDR3 length is 15 residues. In DNA, the CDR3 is TGTGCCAGCAGTTACCCTTCTTCCGGCGGCTATGGCTACACCTTC. Protein product: CASSYPSSGGYGYTF.

The chain uses TRBV28 and TRBJ1-6; D gene ambiguous. V lost 4 bases, J lost 7 bases, and 11 bases lay in between. Germline CDR1 and CDR2: MDHEN and SYDVKM. The CDR3 length is 14 residues. In DNA form, the CDR3 reads TGTGCCAGCAGTTCCGCCGCGGGGAATTCACCCCTCCACTTT. Translation gives CASSSAAGNSPLHF.

The chain recombines TRBV11-3 with TRBJ1-1; D uncertain. This CDR3 comprises 19 residues. CDR1 and CDR2 from the germline V gene are SGHNT and YENEEA. Trimming stripped 5 bases from V and 0 bases from J, with 25 bases between. CDR3 DNA sequence: TGTGCCAGCAGCGGAGGTCGGCAGGCGCCTTTACTCATGAACACTGAAGCTTTCTTT. Amino acid sequence: CASSGGRQAPLLMNTEAFF.

This clone was counted between two and nine times. The chain links TRBV25-1 to TRBJ1-1, with D unclear. Germline CDR1 MGHDK, CDR2 SYGVNS. This CDR3 has 14 residues. Trimming stripped 2 bases from V and 1 base from J, with 8 bases between. In nucleotides, the CDR3 is TGTGCCAGCAGTGAAAGTACGGGGAACACTGAAGCTTTCTTT. The encoded protein is CASSESTGNTEAFF.

This chain connects TRBV9 to TRBJ1-2, with 12 bases aligning to TRBD1. In germline, CDR1 is SGDLS, CDR2 YYNGEE. The CDR3 sequence is 15 residues long. Trimming removed 0 bases from V and 6 bases from J; junction bases left unmatched: 3. The CDR3 reads CASSVVGQGAHGYTF. DNA of the CDR3: TGTGCCAGCAGCGTAGTGGGACAGGGGGCACATGGCTACACCTTC. The full variable domain, rest sourced from reference TRBV9 and TRBJ1-2, is DSGVTQTPKHLITATGQRVTLRCSPRSGDLSVYWYQQSLDQGLQFLIQYYNGEERAKGNILERFSAQQFPDLHSELNLSSLELGDSALYFCASSVVGQGAHGYTFGSGTRLTVV.

The count of this clone is one. The chain employs TRBV6-1 and TRBJ1-2, with D perhaps TRBD1 (5 bases). Germline V gene lookup returns CDR1 MNHNS and CDR2 SASEGT. The CDR3 runs 14 residues. Trimming took off 0 bases at V and 4 bases at J, with 9 bases between the two ends. CDR3 amino acids: CASSEAGRTYGYTF. The CDR3 coding sequence is TGTGCCAGCAGTGAAGCGGGGCGGACCTATGGCTACACCTTC.

The rearrangement uses TRBV7-3 and TRBJ2-5; TRBD1 matches at 9 bases. This CDR3 spans 13 amino acids. V lost 5 bases to trimming and J lost 5 bases; unmatched junction nucleotides: 3. In germline, CDR1 is SGHTA, CDR2 FQGTGA. The DNA for the CDR3 is TGTGCCAGCAGCCACGGACAGGGGGAGACCCAGTACTTC. This encodes CASSHGQGETQYF.

This clone was seen a single time. The rearrangement joins TRBV5-1 to TRBJ2-2; D is possibly TRBD1 (5 bases). Germline assignment: CDR1 SGHRS and CDR2 YFSETQ. The germline V and J ends were trimmed by 0 bases and 4 bases, with 16 bases remaining between them. There are 17 residues in the CDR3. CDR3 DNA sequence: TGCGCCAGCAGCTTGGACTCAGGGCGCCCGGCCACCGGGGAGCTGTTTTTT. This codes for CASSLDSGRPATGELFF.

This clone was observed a single time. The chain carries TRBV7-4 and TRBJ2-5; unclear D gene. The CDR3 consists of 14 residues. Germline CDR1 is SGHVT and CDR2 is SQSDAQ. V lost 6 bases to trimming and J lost 4 bases, with 15 bases between them. CDR3 bases: TGTGCCAGCAGGACGACTCCCATATCAGAGACCCAGTACTTC. This encodes CASRTTPISETQYF.

The chain is built from TRBV18 and TRBJ1-2, with D possibly matching TRBD1 (5 bases). The CDR3 consists of 14 residues. V dropped 2 bases and J dropped 6 bases, with 13 bases sitting between them. Germline V gene data show CDR1 as KGHSH and CDR2 as LQKENI. CDR3: CASSPSQGLDGYTF. As DNA, the CDR3 is TGTGCCAGCTCACCATCCCAGGGCCTGGATGGCTACACCTTC. The full variable domain, in which reference TRBV18 and TRBJ1-2 provide the parts outside the CDR3, is NAGVMQNPRHLVRRRGQEARLRCSPMKGHSHVYWYRQLPEEGLKFMVYLQKENIIDESGMPKERFSAEFPKEGPSILRIQQVVRGDSAAYFCASSPSQGLDGYTFGSGTRLTVV.

V and J are TRBV6-5 and TRBJ1-6; the match to TRBD1 covers 7 bases. V was pared by 3 bases and J by 8 bases, with 10 bases of the junction left unmatched. The germline V gene encodes CDR1 MNHEY and CDR2 SVGAGI. The CDR3 is 16 amino acids. The DNA for the CDR3 is TGTGCCAGCAGTTATAGGACAGGAAGATCCGATTCACCCCTCCACTTT. Translated: CASSYRTGRSDSPLHF.